The 27 T cell receptor beta chains below all came from one sample that was sequenced in a study of blood T cell repertoires in COVID-19. This table comes from immunoSEQ multiplex PCR, and its TCRdb copy is limited to in-frame clones, with some not included. The data contain some 48,000 clones, 89% of them singletons. The specimen sequenced was peripheral blood. These receptors all come from a human donor in a cohort sampled during active COVID-19.

This clone was recorded only once. J is TRBJ1-5 and V is TRBV9; no clear D. Germline V gene data show CDR1 as SGDLS and CDR2 as YYNGEE. The CDR3 spans 14 residues. V was shortened by 4 bases and J by 0 bases, with 8 bases between the two germline ends. CDR3 in DNA: TGTGCCAGCAGCAAAGAGGGTAGCAATCAGCCCCAGCATTTT. Residues: CASSKEGSNQPQHF.

This clone was picked up one time. The chain combines TRBV18 with TRBJ1-2; 8 bases are shared with TRBD1. Germline assignment: CDR1 KGHSH and CDR2 LQKENI. This CDR3 comprises 12 residues. Trimming removed 3 bases from V and 8 bases from J; junction bases left unmatched: 2. CDR3 protein: CASSPTGEGYTF. In DNA, the CDR3 is TGTGCCAGCTCACCGACAGGGGAGGGCTACACCTTC. Supplemented by reference TRBV18 and TRBJ1-2, the full variable domain reads NAGVMQNPRHLVRRRGQEARLRCSPMKGHSHVYWYRQLPEEGLKFMVYLQKENIIDESGMPKERFSAEFPKEGPSILRIQQVVRGDSAAYFCASSPTGEGYTFGSGTRLTVV.

V and J are TRBV6-2 or TRBV6-3 and TRBJ2-5, with D possibly TRBD2 on 6 matching bases. The ends were cut back, 4 bases at V and 2 bases at J, with 14 bases in the middle. The CDR3 length is 15 residues. In germline, CDR1 is MNHEY, CDR2 SVGEGT. The CDR3 loop reads CASSSGSGRQETQYF. CDR3 coding DNA: TGTGCCAGCAGTTCGGGTAGCGGCAGACAAGAGACCCAGTACTTC.

This clone was seen once. V gene TRBV27 combines with J gene TRBJ2-5; 13 bases align to TRBD2. The ends lost 4 bases at V and 5 bases at J; junction bases unmatched: 7. Germline V CDR1 and CDR2: MNHEY, SMNVEV (reference sequence). The CDR3 is 16 amino acids. The CDR3 DNA follows: TGTGCCAGCAGTTCCCGACTAGCGGGGGGAGTGGAGACCCAGTACTTC. It translates to CASSSRLAGGVETQYF.

The V call is TRBV15, the J call TRBJ2-1; 11 nucleotides line up with TRBD1. The CDR3 length is 15 residues. V was pared by 8 bases and J by 6 bases, with 9 bases of the junction left unmatched. From germline, CDR1 is LNHNV and CDR2 YYDKDF (reference sequence). As DNA, the CDR3 is TGTGCCACCCTTAAAGGACAGGGGGCAGGCAATGAGCAGTTCTTC. Its protein product is CATLKGQGAGNEQFF.

The CDR3 DNA reads TGTGCCAGCAGGCCAGCCCCCGACAGGCCCTACGAGCAGTACTTC. It codes for CASRPAPDRPYEQYF. The gene calls are TRBV7-2 and TRBJ2-7, with D possibly being TRBD1 (6 bases). This CDR3 spans 15 amino acids. Germline V lookup: CDR1 SGHTA, CDR2 FQGNSA. Trimming shortened V by 6 bases and J by 2 bases, and 17 bases separated the two germline ends.

For the CDR3, the DNA is TGTGCCTGGATGACTAGCTTCTTGACAGATACGCAGTATTTT. This translates into CAWMTSFLTDTQYF. The genes are TRBV30 and TRBJ2-3, with TRBD2 matching over 7 bases. The V segment lost 4 bases and the J segment 3 bases; nucleotides outside the gene matches: 7. This CDR3 has 14 residues. Germline values: CDR1 GTSNPN, CDR2 SVGIG (reference sequence).

This clone was seen a few times. The rearrangement joins TRBV7-9 to TRBJ2-7; D ambiguous. The germline CDR1 and CDR2 sequences are SEHNR and FQNEAQ (reference sequence). V was cut by 1 base and J by 5 bases, with 6 bases left in between. The CDR3 totals 12 residues. In DNA form, the CDR3 reads TGTGCCAGCAGCTTAGTCGCAGACGAGCAGTACTTC. Translating it yields CASSLVADEQYF.

V usage is TRBV28 and J usage is TRBJ1-2, with TRBD1 matching over 8 bases. Germline trimming cut 3 bases from V and 1 base from J; bases unmatched to any gene: 10. This CDR3 is built from 17 residues. The V gene's germline CDR1 is MDHEN and CDR2 SYDVKM. The CDR3 nucleotides read TGTGCCAGCAGTTTTAATGGCGCCAGGGGGCTTAACTATGGCTACACCTTC. Protein product: CASSFNGARGLNYGYTF.

This chain links TRBV28 with TRBJ1-3; tentatively, D is TRBD1 (5 bases). The CDR3 sequence is 15 residues long. Germline values: CDR1 MDHEN, CDR2 SYDVKM. Between the trimmed V and J ends, which lost 6 bases and 1 base, there was a span of 13 bases. The CDR3 here is CASRSGSRSGNTIYF. CDR3 coding DNA: TGTGCCAGCAGGTCAGGGTCTAGGTCTGGAAACACCATATATTTT.

This chain uses TRBV7-6 with TRBJ2-2; 11 bases agree with TRBD2. The CDR3 loop spans 15 amino acids. With 5 bases clipped from V and 6 bases from J, the junction kept 5 bases outside the gene matches. Germline V gives CDR1 SGHVS, CDR2 FNYEAQ. The CDR3 nucleotides are TGTGCCAGCAGCCCTCTAGCGGGGGGCTCCGGGGAGCTGTTTTTT. Amino acids: CASSPLAGGSGELFF.

This sequence joins TRBV9 and TRBJ2-2; D is perhaps TRBD1 (5 bases). Germline loops: CDR1 SGDLS, CDR2 YYNGEE. The V end was cut by 4 bases, the J end by 0 bases, with 10 bases between. The CDR3 extends over 15 amino acids. DNA of the CDR3: TGTGCCAGCAGCTTGGGGCGCCCGAACACCGGGGAGCTGTTTTTT. It yields the protein CASSLGRPNTGELFF.

The chain has TRBV30 and TRBJ2-3; 10 bases are a match to TRBD1. This CDR3 contains 14 residues. The germline CDR1 and CDR2 sequences are GTSNPN and SVGIG (reference sequence). V shed 8 bases and J 8 bases; nucleotides not matched to a gene: 13. The CDR3 bases are TGTGCCGGGGAACAGGACAGGGGGGTACGTACGCAGTATTTT. Protein sequence: CAGEQDRGVRTQYF.

This sequence joins TRBV25-1 and TRBJ2-1; 7 bases fit TRBD1. This CDR3 is built from 14 residues. Per the germline V gene, CDR1 is MGHDK and CDR2 is SYGVNS. J gave up 2 bases and V 5 bases, and 3 bases lay outside the gene matches. The CDR3 protein is CASSWDSAYNEQFF. CDR3 coding DNA: TGTGCCAGCAGTTGGGACAGTGCCTACAATGAGCAGTTCTTC. Full variable domain (missing parts from reference TRBV25-1 and TRBJ2-1): EADIYQTPRYLVIGTGKKITLECSQTMGHDKMYWYQQDPGMELHLIHYSYGVNSTEKGDLSSESTVSRIRTEHFPLTLESARPSHTSQYLCASSWDSAYNEQFFGPGTRLTVL.

Turning to this clone: Sequence at one end of the junction differs from germline and may be a read error. This chain connects TRBV2 to TRBJ1-4; 9 bases agree with TRBD1. The CDR3 runs 14 residues. CDR1 is SNHLY, CDR2 FYNNEI, per germline. Written as DNA, the CDR3 is TGTGCCTGCAGGACAACAGGGGGCTTCGAAAAACTGTTTTTT. Encoded protein: CACRTTGGFEKLFF.

V gene TRBV6-6 combines with J gene TRBJ1-5, with TRBD1 matching 9 bases. Germline V gene data show CDR1 as MNHNY and CDR2 as SVGAGI (reference sequence). The ends lost 7 bases at V and 2 bases at J; junction bases unmatched: 3. CDR3 length: 14 residues. CDR3 loop: CASMRTGGNQPQHF. The CDR3, as DNA: TGTGCCAGCATGCGGACAGGGGGCAATCAGCCCCAGCATTTT.

The chain combines TRBV11-2 with TRBJ2-5; 7 bases align to TRBD2. V was pared by 6 bases and J by 3 bases, with 13 bases of the junction left unmatched. The CDR3 loop spans 16 amino acids. In germline, CDR1 is SGHAT, CDR2 FQNNGV. DNA of the CDR3: TGTGCCAGCAGACCGACCCGGGACTACAGAAAAGAGACCCAGTACTTC. This gives the protein CASRPTRDYRKETQYF.

The chain employs TRBV28 and TRBJ2-7; 9 nucleotides line up with TRBD1. Trimming took 8 bases from V and 1 from J; bases not matched to a gene: 9. The CDR3 has 15 amino acids. Germline CDR1 is MDHEN and CDR2 is SYDVKM. DNA for the CDR3: TGTGCCAGCCGTTACCCCGGGACAGGGTCCTACGAGCAGTACTTC. This sequence encodes CASRYPGTGSYEQYF.

This chain connects TRBV7-2 to TRBJ1-5, with D unresolved. The germline gives CDR1 SGHTA, CDR2 FQGNSA. The CDR3 runs 13 residues. With 2 bases removed from V and 5 bases from J, the gap between germline ends came to 7 bases. This CDR3 reads CASSLREDQPQHF. The CDR3 bases are TGTGCCAGCAGCTTACGGGAGGATCAGCCCCAGCATTTT.

The genes are TRBV27 and TRBJ2-2; the match to TRBD2 covers 9 bases. J gave up 6 bases and V 3 bases, and 11 bases lay outside the gene matches. CDR1 MNHEY and CDR2 SMNVEV come from the germline V gene (reference sequence). This CDR3 region has 17 residues. In DNA form, the CDR3 reads TGTGCCAGCAGTTTCAAGGGGCCGGGACTAGCCGCCGGGGAGCTGTTTTTT. This sequence encodes CASSFKGPGLAAGELFF.

V usage is TRBV11-3 and J usage is TRBJ1-6; D perhaps matches TRBD1 (6 bases). V gave up 1 base and J gave up 11 bases, with 9 bases separating them. This CDR3 is built from 13 residues. Germline CDR1 is SGHNT and CDR2 is YENEEA. CDR3: CASSLVRGAPLHF. The CDR3 DNA reads TGTGCCAGCAGCTTAGTCAGGGGAGCACCCCTCCACTTT. Drawing the rest from reference TRBV11-3 and TRBJ1-6, the complete variable domain is EAGVVQSPRYKIIEKKQPVAFWCNPISGHNTLYWYLQNLGQGPELLIRYENEEAVDDSQLPKDRFSAERLKGVDSTLKIQPAELGDSAVYLCASSLVRGAPLHFGNGTRLTVT.

This rearrangement joins TRBV25-1 to TRBJ2-6; 7 nucleotides agree with TRBD1. The CDR3 has 16 residues. CDR1 MGHDK and CDR2 SYGVNS come from the germline V gene. The J segment lost 0 bases and the V segment lost 8 bases, leaving 7 bases of the junction unmatched. CDR3 nucleotides: TGTGCCAGCCTGAGGACAGGCCTCTCTGGGGCCAACGTCCTGACTTTC. This translates into CASLRTGLSGANVLTF.

The rearrangement uses TRBV4-1 and TRBJ2-7; 9 bases match TRBD1. The CDR3 is 14 residues long. The J segment lost 6 bases and the V segment lost 2 bases, leaving 5 bases of the junction unmatched. Germline V lookup: CDR1 MGHRA, CDR2 YSYEKL. The CDR3 sequence: CASSQTGTGSEQYF. The CDR3, as DNA: TGCGCCAGCAGCCAAACCGGGACAGGGAGCGAGCAGTACTTC.

V and J are TRBV4-1 and TRBJ2-2, with D maybe TRBD1 (5 bases). V was cut by 3 bases and J by 5 bases, with 13 bases left in between. Per the germline V gene, CDR1 is MGHRA and CDR2 is YSYEKL. CDR3 length: 15 residues. DNA for the CDR3: TGCGCCAGCAGCCAGGGGCCGGCCCGAACCGGGGAGCTGTTTTTT. It is translated as CASSQGPARTGELFF.

The J gene is TRBJ1-2, the V gene TRBV7-9; no firm D call. Looked up from germline, CDR1 is SEHNR and CDR2 is FQNEAQ (reference sequence). This CDR3 spans 13 amino acids. Trimming shortened V by 3 bases and J by 1 base, and 6 bases separated the two germline ends. The CDR3 spells CASSFGLNYGYTF. Written as DNA, the CDR3 is TGTGCCAGCAGCTTCGGACTTAACTATGGCTACACCTTC.

This clone was picked up a small number of times. This chain connects TRBV5-5 to TRBJ2-1; 9 bases align to TRBD1. Trimming cost V 1 base and J 3 bases; bases outside gene matches: 14. This CDR3 is 19 amino acids long. Germline-derived CDR1 and CDR2 are SGHKS and YYEKEE (reference sequence). Here the CDR3 reads CASSLRVGEGQGLYNEQFF. The CDR3 DNA follows: TGTGCCAGCAGCTTGCGGGTAGGGGAGGGACAGGGACTCTACAATGAGCAGTTCTTC. Using reference TRBV5-5 and TRBJ2-1 for the parts outside the CDR3, the full variable domain is DAGVTQSPTHLIKTRGQQVTLRCSPISGHKSVSWYQQVLGQGPQFIFQYYEKEERGRGNFPDRFSARQFPNYSSELNVNALLLGDSALYLCASSLRVGEGQGLYNEQFFGPGTRLTVL.

This clone was seen just once. The rearrangement uses TRBV7-2 and TRBJ1-6, with D possibly being TRBD1 (6 bases). Germline loops: CDR1 SGHTA, CDR2 FQGNSA. V was clipped by 2 bases and J by 11 bases, with 7 bases between them. This CDR3 has 12 amino acids. CDR3 protein: CASSLNRAPLHF. In DNA form, the CDR3 reads TGTGCCAGCAGCTTAAACAGGGCACCCCTCCACTTT. The full variable domain, with the rest looked up from reference TRBV7-2 and TRBJ1-6, is GAGVSQSPSNKVTEKGKDVELRCDPISGHTALYWYRQSLGQGLEFLIYFQGNSAPDKSGLPSDRFSAERTGGSVSTLTIQRTQQEDSAVYLCASSLNRAPLHFGNGTRLTVT.